This T cell receptor (beta chain) was identified in a study of OX40 agonist ivuxolimab in advanced cancers. Study context: Patients in the trial were receiving intravenous ivuxolimab every 2 weeks, at doses of 0.01 to 10 mg/kg.

Autoimmune disease history or systemic immunosuppression meant exclusion. This clone was seen only once. This CDR3 has 11 residues. Trimming left V 0 bases short and J 7 bases short, with 3 bases between. CDR1 is SGDLS and CDR2 is YYNGEE in the germline V gene. This table comes from immunoSEQ multiplex PCR, and its TCRdb copy is limited to in-frame clones, with some not included. Of tens of thousands of clones listed, nearly 90% were seen once; the top ten hold under 0.9%. This clonotype originated in an adult with an advanced solid tumor such as melanoma, head and neck, liver or kidney cancer. The sample here was CD4+ or CD8+ T cells sorted from blood, taken in a trial of the OX40 agonist ivuxolimab. The V call is TRBV9, the J call TRBJ2-3; D remains unclear. The CDR3: CASSVGYTQYF. The CDR3 DNA sequence: TGTGCCAGCAGCGTAGGATATACGCAGTATTTT. The complete variable domain, with remaining parts taken from reference TRBV9 and TRBJ2-3, reads DSGVTQTPKHLITATGQRVTLRCSPRSGDLSVYWYQQSLDQGLQFLIQYYNGEERAKGNILERFSAQQFPDLHSELNLSSLELGDSALYFCASSVGYTQYFGPGTRLTVL.